The rows below give T cell receptor beta chains drawn from one sample of a study of PD-L1 blockade in urothelial cancer. TCRdb's table, derived via immunoSEQ multiplex PCR, lists solely in-frame clones and lacks some. This sample has tens of thousands of clones; almost 85% occur once, and the top ten carry approximately 3.4%. Sequencing used PBMCs, obtained around atezolizumab (anti-PD-L1) treatment. The receptors here all came from a man between 70 and 80 years old with urothelial cancer. CDR3s include the opening cysteine and the closing phenylalanine or tryptophan. Each record gives: clone size, J gene, D gene, V gene, CDR3 protein, CDR3 DNA. The D gene is left open where the match is weak. Expanded clones are given a class, and other clones once, few, many or no size at all.

clone_size: -; j_call: TRBJ1-3; d_call: -; v_call: TRBV4-3; cdr3_aa: CASSQILGISGNTIYF; cdr3_nt: TGCGCCAGCAGCCAGATCCTCGGGATCTCTGGAAACACCATATATTTT
clone_size: -; j_call: TRBJ1-2; d_call: TRBD1; v_call: TRBV6-6; cdr3_aa: CASSIRTGGAMDGYTF; cdr3_nt: TGTGCCAGCAGTATAAGGACAGGGGGCGCGATGGATGGCTACACCTTC
clone_size: few; j_call: TRBJ2-1; d_call: -; v_call: TRBV4-3; cdr3_aa: CASSHTGTADNEQFF; cdr3_nt: TGCGCCAGCAGCCATACCGGGACTGCCGACAATGAGCAGTTCTTC
clone_size: -; j_call: TRBJ1-2; d_call: -; v_call: TRBV2; cdr3_aa: CASSEVPLGQGRYGYTF; cdr3_nt: TGTGCCAGCAGTGAAGTGCCCCTAGGGCAGGGTCGGTATGGCTACACCTTC
clone_size: -; j_call: TRBJ1-1; d_call: -; v_call: TRBV9; cdr3_aa: CASSVGTLNTEAFF; cdr3_nt: TGTGCCAGCAGCGTTGGGACATTGAACACTGAAGCTTTCTTT
clone_size: -; j_call: TRBJ1-1; d_call: -; v_call: TRBV6-1; cdr3_aa: CASSESAARGAFF; cdr3_nt: TGTGCCAGCAGTGAATCGGCTGCAAGGGGGGCTTTCTTT
clone_size: -; j_call: TRBJ2-2; d_call: -; v_call: TRBV9; cdr3_aa: CASSVRSSVTGELFF; cdr3_nt: TGTGCCAGCAGCGTTAGGTCTAGCGTGACCGGGGAGCTGTTTTTT
clone_size: -; j_call: TRBJ2-7; d_call: -; v_call: TRBV11-1; cdr3_aa: CASSPLMGSIISYEQYF; cdr3_nt: TGTGCCAGCAGCCCCCTAATGGGCTCGATTATCTCCTACGAGCAGTACTTC
clone_size: -; j_call: TRBJ1-6; d_call: -; v_call: TRBV5-1; cdr3_aa: CASSLGHDSPLHF; cdr3_nt: TGCGCCAGCAGCTTGGGGCATGATTCACCCCTCCACTTT
clone_size: few; j_call: TRBJ2-2; d_call: -; v_call: TRBV5-1; cdr3_aa: CASSPRSAGLTGELFF; cdr3_nt: TGCGCCAGCAGCCCCCGCTCGGCAGGGCTCACCGGGGAGCTGTTTTTT
clone_size: -; j_call: TRBJ2-2; d_call: -; v_call: TRBV7-6; cdr3_aa: CASSLARNTGELFF; cdr3_nt: TGTGCCAGCAGCTTAGCGCGGAACACCGGGGAGCTGTTTTTT
clone_size: -; j_call: TRBJ1-6; d_call: TRBD1; v_call: TRBV19; cdr3_aa: CASSDRGLSSPLHF; cdr3_nt: TGTGCCAGTAGTGACAGGGGATTGAGTTCACCCCTCCACTTT
clone_size: -; j_call: TRBJ2-5; d_call: TRBD1; v_call: TRBV28; cdr3_aa: CASSLSGQEDQEETQYF; cdr3_nt: TGTGCCAGCAGTTTAAGCGGACAGGAAGATCAAGAAGAGACCCAGTACTTC
clone_size: -; j_call: TRBJ2-3; d_call: TRBD1; v_call: TRBV18; cdr3_aa: CASSFQGAADTQYF; cdr3_nt: TGTGCCAGCTCATTCCAGGGGGCCGCAGATACGCAGTATTTT
clone_size: -; j_call: TRBJ2-7; d_call: TRBD1; v_call: TRBV6-6; cdr3_aa: CASSRGQGAPYEQYF; cdr3_nt: TGTGCCAGCAGTCGGGGACAGGGGGCCCCCTACGAGCAGTACTTC
clone_size: -; j_call: TRBJ2-7; d_call: TRBD1; v_call: TRBV5-8; cdr3_aa: CASSLIQGAYEQYF; cdr3_nt: TGTGCCAGCAGCTTGATACAGGGGGCATACGAGCAGTACTTC